One and the same sample provided the 17 T cell receptor beta chains below, sequenced in a study of immune evolution from preneoplasia to lung adenocarcinoma. The method was immunoSEQ multiplex PCR; TCRdb's version includes in-frame clones alone and lacks a portion of them. The sample comprises about 7,900 clones, about 77% of which are singletons, and 7.4% rests with the top ten. The material sequenced was FFPE adjacent normal lung tissue. These receptors were taken from a person between 65 and 79 years old with lung adenocarcinoma.

The J gene is TRBJ2-7, the V gene TRBV6-5; D is unclear. This CDR3 region has 14 residues. Germline V gene lookup returns CDR1 MNHEY and CDR2 SVGAGI. The V and J ends lost 6 bases and 2 bases respectively, with 14 bases between them. Here the CDR3 DNA reads TGTGCCAGCAGCCCTGTTGTGGCGACCTACGAGCAGTACTTC. This gives the protein CASSPVVATYEQYF.

The chain carries TRBV29-1 and TRBJ1-1, with a tentative D call TRBD1 (5 bases). Trimming took off 6 bases at V and 4 bases at J, with 15 bases between the two ends. This CDR3 region has 13 residues. Germline values: CDR1 SQVTM, CDR2 ANQGSEA. DNA for the CDR3: TGCAGCGTCGGAAGGGGTTTTGGCACTGAAGCTTTCTTT. Protein: CSVGRGFGTEAFF.

This clone has only a few counts. The chain carries TRBV5-1 and TRBJ2-5, with a tentative D call TRBD1 (6 bases). There are 16 residues in the CDR3. Germline CDR1 and CDR2: SGHRS and YFSETQ. V was pared by 0 bases and J by 2 bases, with 14 bases between. The CDR3 DNA reads TGCGCCAGCAGCTTGGGCAGGGGTCGGTTTCAAGAGACCCAGTACTTC. Its protein product is CASSLGRGRFQETQYF.

V usage is TRBV6-5 and J usage is TRBJ2-5; 11 bases map to TRBD2. CDR3 length equals 16 residues. With V trimmed by 4 bases and J by 2 bases, 6 bases remained unmatched. Germline CDR1 and CDR2: MNHEY and SVGAGI. DNA for the CDR3: TGTGCCAGCAGTTGGGGACTAGCGGCAACTCAAGAGACCCAGTACTTC. This sequence encodes CASSWGLAATQETQYF.

CDR3 residues: CAWRTGISTEAFF. In nucleotides, the CDR3 is TGTGCCTGGAGGACAGGGATAAGCACTGAAGCTTTCTTT. The rearrangement uses TRBV30 and TRBJ1-1; 7 nucleotides agree with TRBD1. Germline V gives CDR1 GTSNPN, CDR2 SVGIG (reference sequence). V shed 3 bases, J shed 4 bases, and the junction held 5 bases outside the gene matches. The CDR3 runs 13 residues.

This clone has only one observation. The chain employs TRBV15 and TRBJ1-2; 7 positions match TRBD1. The CDR3 spans 16 residues. The junction had 11 bases not matched to a gene; V was cut back by 0 bases and J by 7 bases. The V gene's germline CDR1 is LNHNV and CDR2 YYDKDF (reference sequence). The CDR3 DNA sequence: TGTGCCACCAGCAGAGACGGTTTCAGGGGGATACGTGGCTACACCTTC. Encoded protein: CATSRDGFRGIRGYTF.

The chain joins TRBV5-1 to TRBJ2-2; D remains ambiguous. Germline assignment: CDR1 SGHRS and CDR2 YFSETQ. The length of the CDR3 is 15 residues. Trimming took off 0 bases at V and 1 base at J, with 7 bases between the two ends. In nucleotides, the CDR3 is TGCGCCAGCAGCTTGGGTAGGGTGAACACCGGGGAGCTGTTTTTT. This translates into CASSLGRVNTGELFF.

CDR3 coding DNA: TGTGCCCGTGATACAGGATTACCGAACACTGAAGCTTTCTTT. It yields the protein CARDTGLPNTEAFF. The V and J genes are TRBV30 and TRBJ1-1; D might be TRBD1 (5 bases). Germline CDR1 and CDR2: GTSNPN and SVGIG (reference sequence). This CDR3 is 14 amino acids long. V was shortened by 8 bases and J by 1 base, with 17 bases between the two germline ends.

This chain joins TRBV28 and TRBJ1-2; 7 bases map to TRBD1. The trim removed 3 bases at V and 6 bases at J, leaving 10 bases unmatched. The CDR3 has 15 residues. Germline V gene data show CDR1 as MDHEN and CDR2 as SYDVKM. The CDR3 loop reads CASSFSPTGRDGYTF. Here the CDR3 DNA reads TGTGCCAGCAGTTTTAGCCCGACAGGGAGGGATGGCTACACCTTC.

This chain joins TRBV7-9 and TRBJ2-1; 14 nucleotides agree with TRBD2. J was trimmed by 0 bases and V by 1 base; bases with no gene match: 2. Germline V gene lookup returns CDR1 SEHNR and CDR2 FQNEAQ (reference sequence). This CDR3 region has 18 residues. This chain's CDR3 is CASSLGTSGGLSYNEQFF. The CDR3, as DNA: TGTGCCAGCAGCTTAGGGACTAGCGGGGGGCTCTCCTACAATGAGCAGTTCTTC. Supplemented by reference TRBV7-9 and TRBJ2-1, the full variable domain reads DTGVSQNPRHKITKRGQNVTFRCDPISEHNRLYWYRQTLGQGPEFLTYFQNEAQLEKSRLLSDRFSAERPKGSFSTLEIQRTEQGDSAMYLCASSLGTSGGLSYNEQFFGPGTRLTVL.

V usage is TRBV7-3 and J usage is TRBJ2-2; TRBD1 matches at 9 bases. Trimming took 0 bases from V and 6 from J; bases not matched to a gene: 5. CDR3 length equals 16 residues. The germline V gene encodes CDR1 SGHTA and CDR2 FQGTGA. The CDR3 loop is CASSLTGTGKAGELFF. CDR3 sequence (DNA): TGTGCCAGCAGCTTAACCGGGACAGGGAAGGCCGGGGAGCTGTTTTTT.

The chain links TRBV7-2 to TRBJ2-3; 9 positions match TRBD2. Trimming at V came to 3 bases and at J to 4 bases, leaving 5 bases not matched to a gene. Germline V gives CDR1 SGHTA, CDR2 FQGNSA. CDR3 length equals 15 residues. The CDR3 nucleotides read TGTGCCAGCAGCTTTAGCGGGGGAGTAGCAGATACGCAGTATTTT. Protein: CASSFSGGVADTQYF.

This chain joins TRBV7-9 and TRBJ2-3, with D unresolved. V lost 4 bases and J lost 2, with 10 bases in between. This CDR3 is built from 14 residues. Germline V gene lookup returns CDR1 SEHNR and CDR2 FQNEAQ (reference sequence). CDR3 coding DNA: TGTGCCAGCAGCTCCCTCACCGACACAGATACGCAGTATTTT. As protein: CASSSLTDTDTQYF.

This chain connects TRBV28 to TRBJ1-6; 8 nucleotides match TRBD1. The trim removed 10 bases at V and 0 bases at J, leaving 5 bases unmatched. The CDR3 covers 15 residues. Germline CDR1 is MDHEN and CDR2 is SYDVKM. The CDR3 DNA is TGTGCCACCGGGACAGGCCCCTCCTATAATTCACCCCTCCACTTT. It is translated as CATGTGPSYNSPLHF.

This chain uses TRBV11-2 with TRBJ1-1, with unresolved D. The V end was cut by 3 bases, the J end by 7 bases, with 6 bases between. The length of the CDR3 is 11 residues. Germline CDR1 SGHAT, CDR2 FQNNGV. The CDR3 DNA is TGTGCCAGCAGCTTCGGGATTGAAGCTTTCTTT. Encoded protein: CASSFGIEAFF.

This sequence joins TRBV19 and TRBJ1-2, with D possibly matching TRBD1 (5 bases). The CDR3 is 14 amino acids. The germline gives CDR1 LNHDA, CDR2 SQIVND (reference sequence). Trimming left V 6 bases short and J 6 bases short, with 17 bases between. CDR3 coding DNA: TGTGCCAGTAGCCGCAGGGTCCCCTCGGATGGCTACACCTTC. Translating it yields CASSRRVPSDGYTF.

This rearrangement joins TRBV10-2 to TRBJ1-5, with 7 bases aligning to TRBD1. Germline lookup yields CDR1 WSHSY and CDR2 SAAADI. There are 18 residues in the CDR3. Losses at the gene ends were 2 bases for V and 2 bases for J; bases not matched to a gene: 12. In DNA, the CDR3 is TGCGCCAGCAGTGAGAGGTTTGGGCAGGGGGGCGGCAATCAGCCCCAGCATTTT. Its protein product is CASSERFGQGGGNQPQHF.